These 7 T cell receptor beta chains came from one sample sequenced in a study of blood T cell repertoires in COVID-19. TCRdb keeps only in-frame clones here, not all; method: immunoSEQ multiplex PCR. This repertoire shows around 59,000 clones, 90% found once; its top ten account for around 1.5%. The sample comprised peripheral blood. The receptors come from a man in his 60s with acute or convalescent COVID-19.

This clone turned up a few times. J is TRBJ1-6 and V is TRBV28; D may be TRBD1 (5 bases). Per the germline V gene, CDR1 is MDHEN and CDR2 is SYDVKM. V lost 6 bases and J lost 0, with 18 bases in between. There are 18 residues in the CDR3. CDR3 protein: CASRPDRRASSYNSPLHF. CDR3 DNA: TGTGCCAGCAGACCCGACCGCAGGGCGAGCTCCTATAATTCACCCCTCCACTTT.

The chain carries TRBV6-5 and TRBJ2-5; a weak D match, TRBD1 (6 bases). The length of the CDR3 is 15 residues. Trimming pared 6 bases from V and 7 bases from J, leaving 21 bases between. The germline gives CDR1 MNHEY, CDR2 SVGAGI. This CDR3 is CASSTTGTSRGTQYF. The CDR3 bases are TGTGCCAGCAGCACAACAGGGACCTCCAGGGGGACCCAGTACTTC.

This clone was seen just once. The chain links TRBV11-3 to TRBJ2-5; TRBD2 matches at 7 bases. Germline V gene lookup returns CDR1 SGHNT and CDR2 YENEEA. CDR3 length: 16 amino acids. J gave up 3 bases and V 4 bases, and 11 bases lay outside the gene matches. The CDR3 loop is CASSWGTTGMKETQYF. DNA for the CDR3: TGTGCCAGCAGCTGGGGGACTACCGGGATGAAAGAGACCCAGTACTTC.

This chain links TRBV30 with TRBJ2-7, with D unresolved. Germline V gene lookup returns CDR1 GTSNPN and CDR2 SVGIG (reference sequence). There are 11 residues in the CDR3. The V end was cut by 3 bases, the J end by 6 bases, with 9 bases between. The CDR3 here is CAWRPLGEQYF. As DNA, the CDR3 is TGTGCCTGGAGACCCCTCGGCGAGCAGTACTTC.

The CDR3 DNA reads TGTGCCAGCAGCCGGTCCCTACGGGAGCTGTTTTTT. It translates to CASSRSLRELFF. This sequence joins TRBV28 and TRBJ2-2, with D unresolved. This CDR3 contains 12 residues. Trimming left V 6 bases short and J 9 bases short, with 11 bases between. CDR1 is MDHEN, CDR2 SYDVKM, per germline.

The V and J genes are TRBV7-9 and TRBJ1-4, with D unresolved. CDR3 length: 14 amino acids. Trimming cost V 6 bases and J 5 bases, with 13 bases left between them. The germline gives CDR1 SEHNR, CDR2 FQNEAQ (reference sequence). This CDR3 is CASRFAESNEKLFF. The CDR3 DNA reads TGTGCCAGCAGATTTGCGGAATCCAATGAAAAACTGTTTTTT.

This chain connects TRBV4-2 to TRBJ2-7; 8 bases agree with TRBD2. J lost 4 bases, V lost 0 bases, and 11 bases had no gene match. The CDR3 contains 17 residues. Germline CDR1 reads LGHNA; CDR2 reads YNFKEQ. The CDR3 loop reads CASSQERGGRFGYEQYF. CDR3 nucleotides: TGTGCCAGCAGCCAAGAGCGGGGCGGGAGGTTTGGGTACGAGCAGTACTTC.